These 21 T cell receptor beta chains share one sample of origin, sequenced in a study of identical twins. TCRdb fed the 5' RACE reads into MiXCR, producing one record per CDR3 protein. The sample carries approximately 700,000 distinct CDR3 sequences, 18% recorded once. These sequences were also reported in another study, on T cells expressing NK-cell markers.

The material sequenced was PBMCs. These receptors all stem from a woman aged 18-30 years in good health.

This clonotype came up many times. The chain employs TRBV6-2 or TRBV6-3 and TRBJ2-1; 8 positions agree with TRBD1. V lost 2 bases and J lost 10; bases outside the gene matches: 4. CDR1 and CDR2 (germline): MNHEY, SVGEGT. CDR3 length: 13 residues. The CDR3 region has the DNA TGTGCCAGCAGTTACGGACAGGGTGGGGAGCAGTTCTTC. As protein: CASSYGQGGEQFF.

The chain employs TRBV12-3 or TRBV12-4 and TRBJ2-5; possibly TRBD1 or TRBD2 for D (5 bases each). The CDR3 extends over 11 amino acids. Trimming took off 6 bases at V and 7 bases at J, with 9 bases between the two ends. The chain's CDR3 is CASRRGGTQYF. The DNA of the CDR3 is TGTGCCAGCAGGCGTGGGGGGACCCAGTACTTC.

The chain combines TRBV9 with TRBJ2-5, with D possibly TRBD2 on 6 matching bases. Germline CDR1 is SGDLS and CDR2 is YYNGEE. The CDR3 runs 14 residues. Trimming removed 4 bases at V and 2 bases at J, with 12 bases between. The CDR3: CASSPEGLQETQYF. The CDR3 coding sequence is TGTGCCAGCAGCCCGGAGGGACTTCAAGAGACCCAGTACTTC.

This chain connects TRBV10-1 to TRBJ1-1; possible D gene TRBD1, 6 bases. Germline V CDR1 and CDR2: WNHNN, SYGVQD (reference sequence). The V gene lost 0 bases and the J gene lost 10 bases, with 12 bases spanning the gap. The CDR3 loop spans 13 amino acids. CDR3 DNA: TGCGCCAGCAGTGAGTCAGGGGGGCGAGGAGCTTTCTTT. This gives the protein CASSESGGRGAFF.

This clonotype was observed many times. J is TRBJ2-1 and V is TRBV5-1; 10 nucleotides agree with TRBD2. CDR1 and CDR2 from the germline V gene are SGHRS and YFSETQ. The V segment lost 0 bases and the J segment 7 bases; nucleotides outside the gene matches: 4. This CDR3 is 15 amino acids long. The CDR3 nucleotides are TGCGCCAGCAGCTTGGAGACTAGCGGGTGGAATGAGCAGTTCTTC. It specifies CASSLETSGWNEQFF.

The rearrangement joins TRBV6-5 to TRBJ2-7; 7 positions agree with TRBD1. Germline V gene data show CDR1 as MNHEY and CDR2 as SVGAGI. There are 11 residues in the CDR3. With 5 bases clipped from V and 9 bases from J, the junction kept 4 bases outside the gene matches. This CDR3 reads CASSQGGAQYF. CDR3 sequence (DNA): TGTGCCAGCAGTCAAGGGGGCGCGCAGTACTTC.

This clonotype was seen repeatedly, ten times or more. CDR3 DNA sequence: TGTGCCAGCAGTTTAGTGGCTAGCGGTTTTTCCTACGAGCAGTACTTC. Residues: CASSLVASGFSYEQYF. The chain employs TRBV27 and TRBJ2-7; 7 nucleotides agree with TRBD2. The length of the CDR3 is 16 residues. Germline V gene sequence: CDR1 MNHEY, CDR2 SMNVEV (reference sequence). Trimming removed 2 bases from V and 1 base from J; junction bases left unmatched: 8.

J is TRBJ1-2 and V is TRBV9; D might be TRBD1 (5 bases). CDR3 length equals 13 residues. Germline V gene lookup returns CDR1 SGDLS and CDR2 YYNGEE. Trimming removed 5 bases from V and 2 bases from J, with 10 bases in between. The CDR3 is CASSGGSNYGYTF. In nucleotides, the CDR3 is TGTGCCAGCAGTGGGGGATCAAACTATGGCTACACCTTC.

V and J are TRBV7-7 and TRBJ2-2; 11 bases are a match to TRBD2. With V trimmed by 3 bases and J by 4 bases, 1 base remained unmatched. CDR1 SSHAT and CDR2 FNYEAQ come from the germline V gene (reference sequence). The CDR3 spans 15 residues. Here the CDR3 DNA reads TGTGCCAGCAGCTTTAGCGGGAGGGGCACCGGGGAGCTGTTTTTT. Translation: CASSFSGRGTGELFF.

This chain uses TRBV10-2 with TRBJ2-7, with D perhaps matching TRBD2 (6 bases). Germline values: CDR1 WSHSY, CDR2 SAAADI. The CDR3 covers 13 residues. Deletions cut 4 bases from V and 0 bases from J, with 7 bases between. Written as DNA, the CDR3 is TGCGCCAGCAGTGGGGAGGTCTCCTACGAGCAGTACTTC. Translating gives CASSGEVSYEQYF.

DNA for the CDR3: TGTGCCAGCAGTCCAAGAGGCGAAAACATTCAGTACTTC. It codes for CASSPRGENIQYF. This rearrangement joins TRBV6-1 to TRBJ2-4, with D uncertain. CDR3 length: 13 amino acids. Trimming took 5 bases from V and 5 from J, leaving 10 bases between them. Per the germline V gene, CDR1 is MNHNS and CDR2 is SASEGT.

The chain is built from TRBV12-3 or TRBV12-4 and TRBJ2-2; D call uncertain. The CDR3 length is 16 residues. The V end lost 5 bases, the J end lost 1 base, and 14 bases lay between the germline ends. DNA for the CDR3: TGTGCCAGCAGTCTTATGCGTGTCCGGAACACCGGGGAGCTGTTTTTT. Residues: CASSLMRVRNTGELFF.

In its sample, this clonotype was seen once. The chain is built from TRBV6-1 and TRBJ2-5; TRBD2 aligns across 7 bases. The germline gives CDR1 MNHNS, CDR2 SASEGT. The length of the CDR3 is 13 residues. Trimming took 6 bases from V and 5 from J; bases not matched to a gene: 6. In nucleotides, the CDR3 is TGTGCCAGCAGGCAAGCGGGGCAGGAGACCCAGTACTTC. This translates into CASRQAGQETQYF.

This clonotype was detected a few times. The chain combines TRBV9 with TRBJ2-3; 10 bases agree with TRBD1. The germline V gene has CDR1 SGDLS and CDR2 YYNGEE. Losses at the gene ends were 4 bases for V and 4 bases for J; bases not matched to a gene: 9. CDR3 length: 16 residues. CDR3 amino acids: CASSSRQGAQADTQYF. The CDR3 DNA sequence: TGTGCCAGCAGCTCACGACAGGGGGCGCAGGCAGATACGCAGTATTTT. The whole variable domain, filled in from reference TRBV9 and TRBJ2-3, reads DSGVTQTPKHLITATGQRVTLRCSPRSGDLSVYWYQQSLDQGLQFLIQYYNGEERAKGNILERFSAQQFPDLHSELNLSSLELGDSALYFCASSSRQGAQADTQYFGPGTRLTVL.

The chain uses TRBV7-9 and TRBJ1-5; 7 positions agree with TRBD1. Trimming at V came to 5 bases and at J to 2 bases, leaving 6 bases not matched to a gene. There are 15 residues in the CDR3. Germline assignment: CDR1 SEHNR and CDR2 FQNEAQ (reference sequence). The chain's CDR3 is CASSPGQSGNQPQHF. In DNA, the CDR3 is TGTGCCAGCAGCCCGGGACAGTCCGGCAATCAGCCCCAGCATTTT.

This clonotype appeared a few times. The V and J genes are TRBV5-1 and TRBJ2-1; 9 bases line up with TRBD1. This CDR3 has 14 residues. Trimming cost V 5 bases and J 5 bases; bases outside gene matches: 5. Germline loops: CDR1 SGHRS, CDR2 YFSETQ. The CDR3 spells CASRRQGVDNEQFF. The CDR3 DNA sequence: TGCGCCAGCAGAAGACAGGGGGTAGACAATGAGCAGTTCTTC.

The sample holds many counts of this clonotype. The chain combines TRBV12-3 or TRBV12-4 with TRBJ2-5; D may be TRBD2 (6 bases). This CDR3 region has 14 residues. V gave up 5 bases and J gave up 3 bases, with 13 bases separating them. The CDR3 here is CASSPHGTEETQYF. CDR3 sequence (DNA): TGTGCCAGCAGTCCACACGGGACTGAAGAGACCCAGTACTTC.

This clonotype was found many times. This chain connects TRBV7-3 to TRBJ2-1; the D gene is possibly TRBD1 (5 bases). V was cut by 2 bases and J by 1 base, with 9 bases left in between. This CDR3 contains 15 residues. Germline V gene lookup returns CDR1 SGHTA and CDR2 FQGTGA. DNA for the CDR3: TGTGCCAGCAGCTTACCAGGGAATTCCTACAATGAGCAGTTCTTC. It is translated as CASSLPGNSYNEQFF.

This clonotype has a handful of counts. The J gene is TRBJ2-7, the V gene TRBV29-1; 7 bases agree with TRBD1. This CDR3 spans 11 amino acids. CDR1 SQVTM and CDR2 ANQGSEA come from the germline V gene. The V segment lost 6 bases and the J segment 4 bases; nucleotides outside the gene matches: 3. Here the CDR3 DNA reads TGCAGCGTGAGGGACAGATACGAGCAGTACTTC. Encoded protein: CSVRDRYEQYF.

The gene calls are TRBV20-1 and TRBJ2-4, with 7 positions matching TRBD2. This CDR3 is built from 15 residues. Trimming took 0 bases from V and 6 from J; bases not matched to a gene: 8. In germline, CDR1 is DFQATT, CDR2 SNEGSKA (reference sequence). The CDR3 here is CSARDPAGPGNIQYF. The DNA of the CDR3 is TGCAGTGCTAGAGATCCAGCGGGGCCCGGAAACATTCAGTACTTC.

For the CDR3, the DNA is TGTGCCAGCAGCGACTGGACAGGCGGAGGGGAAAAACTGTTTTTT. Translated, it gives CASSDWTGGGEKLFF. The genes are TRBV7-6 and TRBJ1-4, with TRBD1 matching over 7 bases. The CDR3 sequence is 15 residues long. Trimming removed 5 bases from V and 8 bases from J; junction bases left unmatched: 11. Germline V CDR1 and CDR2: SGHVS, FNYEAQ. Looking up the rest from reference TRBV7-6 and TRBJ1-4 gives the full variable domain: GAGVSQSPRYKVTKRGQDVALRCDPISGHVSLYWYRQALGQGPEFLTYFNYEAQQDKSGLPNDRFSAERPEGSISTLTIQRTEQRDSAMYRCASSDWTGGGEKLFFGSGTQLSVL.